This T cell receptor (beta chain) stems from a study of blood T cell repertoires in COVID-19. Study summary: Samples taken during acute and convalescent COVID-19 were collected in the United States, Italy and Spain. From T cells, B-cell-depleted T cells, or PBMCs came the material, which was cDNA or gDNA.

Authors' analysis steps: How many nucleated cells were present was estimated from reference gene primer amplification. The repertoire was sequenced with immunoSEQ multiplex PCR; TCRdb's copy has only in-frame clones and lacks some. V and J calls and clone size come straight from that table; D and trimming were deduced from the DNA. The sample shows about 60,000 clones, about 88% of them seen only once. V lost 6 bases and J lost 6, with 14 bases in between. CDR3 size: 14 residues. The germline V gene has CDR1 LNHDA and CDR2 SQIVND (reference sequence). This chain joins TRBV19 and TRBJ1-4, with D perhaps matching TRBD1 (6 bases). The sequence was collected from a man in his sixties or seventies with acute or convalescent COVID-19. The sample taken for sequencing was peripheral blood. The DNA for the CDR3 is TGTGCCAGTAGCCTCGGACAGAGGGATGAAAAACTGTTTTTT. It specifies CASSLGQRDEKLFF.